Listed below are T cell receptor beta chains from one sample, sequenced in a study of cytomegalovirus exposure and HLA in healthy donors. Measured with immunoSEQ multiplex PCR; TCRdb has only the in-frame clones, and not every one. The sample records around 180,000 clones, about four fifths being singletons. Sequenced: PBMCs. The receptors here all came from a man aged 18 to 30 in good health and CMV-seronegative. CDR3s include the opening cysteine and the closing phenylalanine or tryptophan. D genes are given only for firm matches. Clone size appears in some rows only: once, few, many, or a class for an expanded clone.

V gene	clone size	CDR3 length	D gene	J gene	CDR3 DNA	CDR3 protein
TRBV12-5	-	16	TRBD1	TRBJ1-2	TGTGCTAGTGGTTTGGACTGGTTGCAGGGGGAACAAGGCTACACCTTC	CASGLDWLQGEQGYTF
TRBV6-6	-	15	TRBD1	TRBJ2-7	TGTGCCAGCAGCCGCGCGAATGTCAACAGGGGGATGCAGTACTTC	CASSRANVNRGMQYF
TRBV6-6	-	14	-	TRBJ1-1	TGTGCCAGCAGTTCAGCCTGGGGGGGGACTGAAGCTTTCTTT	CASSSAWGGTEAFF
TRBV20-1	-	11	-	TRBJ2-7	TGCAGTCCGCGGGGAGACTACGAGCAGTACTTC	CSPRGDYEQYF
TRBV2	-	14	TRBD2	TRBJ2-2	TGTGCCAGCCGGGGGGGACTCCTAACCGGGGAGCTGTTTTTT	CASRGGLLTGELFF
TRBV7-7	-	14	-	TRBJ2-5	TGTGCTAGCAGCTCAGTAGTGGCCGGGGAGACCCAGTACTTC	CASSSVVAGETQYF
TRBV7-9	-	16	TRBD2	TRBJ2-1	TGTGCCAGCAGCCCTGCCTTAGCGGGAGGCCTGGTTGAGCAGTTCTTC	CASSPALAGGLVEQFF
TRBV4-2	-	17	-	TRBJ2-5	TGTGCCAGCAGCACGCCTTTTCTTCAGCGACACCAAGAGACCCAGTACTTC	CASSTPFLQRHQETQYF
TRBV7-6	-	16	TRBD1	TRBJ1-3	TGTGCCAGCAGCTTAGGAGGACAGGGGAAGGGGAACACCATATATTTT	CASSLGGQGKGNTIYF
TRBV11-2	-	14	-	TRBJ2-4	TGTGCCAGCAGCTCGACCCTAGGGGGATACATTCAGTACTTC	CASSSTLGGYIQYF
TRBV5-1	-	16	-	TRBJ2-3	TGCGCCAGCAGCTTGGCGGGGGGCTTGGAATCAGATACGCAGTATTTT	CASSLAGGLESDTQYF
TRBV5-5	few	16	TRBD1	TRBJ1-1	TGTGCCAGCAGTCGACAGGGGCCGCCACCCAACACTGAAGCTTTCTTT	CASSRQGPPPNTEAFF
TRBV2	-	11	-	TRBJ1-2	TGTGCCAGCGAGGCTAACTATGGCTACACCTTC	CASEANYGYTF
TRBV30	-	13	TRBD1	TRBJ1-2	TGTGCCTGGAGTGCAGGACAGGGGTCTGGCTACACCTTC	CAWSAGQGSGYTF
TRBV10-2	-	16	TRBD1	TRBJ2-5	TGCGCCAGCAGCGATTGGACAGGGTCGTACCAAGAGACCCAGTACTTC	CASSDWTGSYQETQYF
TRBV14	-	20	-	TRBJ1-2	TGTGCCAGCAGACAAGACCAGAGGAGGGTTAGGTCTGCCCCACTGTATGGCTACACCTTC	CASRQDQRRVRSAPLYGYTF
TRBV7-8	-	18	-	TRBJ2-7	TGTGCCAGCAGCTTAGCTACCCCAGGAGCTAGCCGGAACCACGAGCAGTACTTC	CASSLATPGASRNHEQYF
TRBV27	-	13	-	TRBJ2-2	TGTGCCAGCAGTTTAAGCAGGGCCGGGGAGCTGTTTTTT	CASSLSRAGELFF
TRBV19	-	12	-	TRBJ1-2	TGTGCCAGTAGTACCTCAGGGTATGGCTACACCTTC	CASSTSGYGYTF
TRBV4-2	-	18	TRBD2	TRBJ2-3	TGTGCCAGCAGCCACTCTCCGGGGCTAGCGGGTTCCACAGATACGCAGTATTTT	CASSHSPGLAGSTDTQYF
TRBV4-3	-	15	-	TRBJ1-1	TGCGCCAGCAGCCAAGATTTTAACAGGGATACTGAAGCTTTCTTT	CASSQDFNRDTEAFF
TRBV7-2	-	13	TRBD2	TRBJ2-1	TGTGCCAGCGAGCGGGGGGGCCTCGATGAGCAGTTCTTC	CASERGGLDEQFF